Many counts were recorded for the clone carrying this T cell receptor (beta chain). The antigen remains unidentified. This sample stems from a study of T-cell reconstitution after alpha-beta-depleted transplantation in children. The study, taken as a whole, reports: Among T cells one year after transplant, newly produced cells accounted for most counts and diversity. Expanded graft clones, several hundred of them, were reportedly the source of alpha-beta T cells about two months after transplant. In some patients, recipient T cells and intrathymic progenitors surviving conditioning explained high day-60 diversity.

The germline V and J ends were trimmed by 6 bases and 5 bases, with 11 bases remaining between them. The CDR3 has 13 residues. A TCRbeta library incorporating unique molecular identifiers was prepared. TCRdb redid the calling of the PCR reads with MiXCR, one entry per CDR3 protein. Here the sample spans 65,000 to 85,000 distinct CDR3 sequences, under 13% being singletons. This chain uses TRBV12-3 or TRBV12-4 with TRBJ1-5, with D possibly being TRBD1 (5 bases). Sequenced here: PBMCs, sampled before TCRalphabeta/CD19-depleted stem cell transplant. The receptor's source is a boy aged 5-17 years with acute myeloid leukemia, due to receive a stem cell transplant. The CDR3, as DNA: TGTGCCAGCAGCGTGGGGGACCATCAGCCCCAGCATTTT. This translates into CASSVGDHQPQHF.